This TCR beta chain derives from a study of T-cell memory formation after mild COVID-19. MiXCR, run by TCRdb on the 5' RACE reads, gives a single entry per CDR3 protein. In the table there are around 340,000 distinct CDR3 sequences, 10% to 15% of which are singletons. This clonotype has at least ten counts. Trimming removed 1 base from V and 3 bases from J, with 7 bases in between. The CDR3 spans 12 residues. In germline, CDR1 is DFQATT, CDR2 SNEGSKA (reference sequence). The chain has TRBV20-1 and TRBJ2-7; unclear D gene. This TCR was sampled from a man aged 18 to 35 who had mild COVID-19 (a few samples of this study predate the infection). Cell type and time point are not known. Sequenced: PBMCs or a T cell subset sorted from them (not recorded which). The CDR3 sequence is CSARGRIYEQYF. The DNA for the CDR3 is TGCAGTGCTAGAGGTCGGATCTACGAGCAGTACTTC.